Below are 19 T cell receptor beta chains sequenced from a single sample in a study of cytomegalovirus exposure and HLA in healthy donors. PCR used 60 Vbeta primers and 13 Jbeta primers. The data were produced by immunoSEQ multiplex PCR, yet TCRdb's version contains in-frame clones alone and is incomplete. The profile covers roughly 170,000 clones, with about three quarters appearing a single time and approximately 1.5% taken by the ten largest. Sequences were obtained from PBMCs. These receptors originate from a girl aged 10-17 years in good health and CMV-seronegative.

The chain carries TRBV6-1 and TRBJ1-1; D remains unclear. The germline V gene has CDR1 MNHNS and CDR2 SASEGT. The CDR3 sequence is 14 residues long. The ends were cut back, 6 bases at V and 2 bases at J, with 13 bases in the middle. CDR3 sequence (DNA): TGTGCCAGCAGAACTTTCCGGGGAAACACTGAAGCTTTCTTT. It encodes CASRTFRGNTEAFF.

The chain couples TRBV7-9 to TRBJ1-2, with a weak D call TRBD1 (6 bases). Trimming shortened V by 5 bases and J by 3 bases, and 16 bases separated the two germline ends. CDR1 and CDR2 from the germline V gene are SEHNR and FQNEAQ (reference sequence). CDR3 length equals 15 residues. In nucleotides, the CDR3 is TGTGCCAGCAGCGTAAACCGCAGGGGACACTATGGCTACACCTTC. This gives the protein CASSVNRRGHYGYTF.

Only one count was recorded for this clone. The chain couples TRBV6-1 to TRBJ1-5; 9 positions agree with TRBD1. The CDR3 has 14 amino acids. Per the germline V gene, CDR1 is MNHNS and CDR2 is SASEGT. Trimming cost V 7 bases and J 7 bases; bases outside gene matches: 8. CDR3 nucleotide sequence: TGTGCCAGCAATCCTGGACAGGGGAAACAGCCCCAGCATTTT. Translating it yields CASNPGQGKQPQHF.

This chain joins TRBV2 and TRBJ1-1; tentative D call: TRBD1 (6 bases). V was pared by 6 bases and J by 1 base, with 9 bases between. Germline-derived CDR1 and CDR2 are SNHLY and FYNNEI. This CDR3 comprises 13 residues. This chain's CDR3 is CASSLQGNTEAFF. The CDR3 DNA reads as TGTGCCAGCAGCTTACAGGGGAACACTGAAGCTTTCTTT.

The J gene is TRBJ1-5, the V gene TRBV27, with D unresolved. V lost 1 base to trimming and J lost 0 bases, with 19 bases between them. CDR3 length: 19 amino acids. Germline CDR1 MNHEY, CDR2 SMNVEV (reference sequence). The CDR3 sequence: CASSLYDDSSEYSNQPQHF. The CDR3 coding sequence is TGTGCCAGCAGTTTATATGATGACTCTAGCGAATATAGCAATCAGCCCCAGCATTTT.

The V call is TRBV30, the J call TRBJ2-5; TRBD2 aligns across 9 bases. The germline V gene encodes CDR1 GTSNPN and CDR2 SVGIG (reference sequence). This CDR3 region has 14 residues. J lost 1 base, V lost 1 base, and 1 base had no gene match. The CDR3: CAWSASGTQETQYF. CDR3 DNA: TGTGCCTGGAGTGCTAGCGGGACCCAAGAGACCCAGTACTTC.

The rearrangement uses TRBV2 and TRBJ2-5; D is unresolved. The germline V gene encodes CDR1 SNHLY and CDR2 FYNNEI. The CDR3 runs to 16 residues. The germline V and J ends were trimmed by 4 bases and 4 bases, with 19 bases remaining between them. The CDR3 here is CASSGSHTSNPETQYF. As DNA, the CDR3 is TGTGCCAGCAGTGGTAGCCATACGTCCAATCCAGAGACCCAGTACTTC.

The table lists this clone with a few counts. The V call is TRBV10-3, the J call TRBJ1-2; 9 bases align to TRBD1. CDR3 length: 16 amino acids. The germline CDR1 and CDR2 sequences are ENHRY and SYGVKD. J lost 5 bases, V lost 2 bases, and 9 bases had no gene match. CDR3 in DNA: TGTGCCATCAGTGAGCCACCCGGGACAGGGTGGTATGGCTACACCTTC. As protein: CAISEPPGTGWYGYTF.

This chain connects TRBV2 to TRBJ1-2; 7 positions agree with TRBD1. The CDR3 contains 14 residues. Germline V gene data show CDR1 as SNHLY and CDR2 as FYNNEI. V was pared by 3 bases and J by 4 bases, with 5 bases of the junction left unmatched. CDR3 protein: CASSEAGGGYGYTF. For the CDR3, the DNA is TGTGCCAGCAGTGAGGCAGGGGGAGGCTATGGCTACACCTTC.

The rearrangement uses TRBV10-2 and TRBJ2-3, with D possibly TRBD2 on 7 matching bases. The CDR3 sequence is 16 residues long. The ends were cut back, 2 bases at V and 2 bases at J, with 14 bases in the middle. The germline gives CDR1 WSHSY, CDR2 SAAADI. The CDR3 region has the DNA TGCGCCAGCAGTGAGATACGGGGGGCAACCACAGATACGCAGTATTTT. The encoded protein is CASSEIRGATTDTQYF.

The rearrangement uses TRBV27 and TRBJ2-5, with D possibly being TRBD2 (5 bases). The CDR3 spans 13 residues. V gave up 8 bases and J gave up 5 bases, with 15 bases separating them. Germline V gives CDR1 MNHEY, CDR2 SMNVEV (reference sequence). This chain's CDR3 is CASGRTGGETQYF. DNA for the CDR3: TGTGCCAGCGGCCGGACGGGCGGGGAGACCCAGTACTTC.

The rearrangement uses TRBV6-5 and TRBJ2-2, with unresolved D. CDR1 MNHEY and CDR2 SVGAGI come from the germline V gene. The CDR3 is 15 residues long. The V gene lost 4 bases and the J gene lost 5 bases, with 14 bases spanning the gap. The CDR3: CASSWASAETGELFF. The CDR3, as DNA: TGTGCCAGCAGTTGGGCGTCAGCCGAAACCGGGGAGCTGTTTTTT.

The genes are TRBV19 and TRBJ1-1, with D perhaps matching TRBD1 (6 bases). Germline lookup yields CDR1 LNHDA and CDR2 SQIVND (reference sequence). This CDR3 contains 12 residues. V lost 3 bases and J lost 11, with 13 bases in between. CDR3 residues: CASSMGDTRAFF. Here the CDR3 DNA reads TGTGCCAGTAGTATGGGGGACACGCGCGCTTTCTTT. Full variable domain (missing parts from reference TRBV19 and TRBJ1-1): DGGITQSPKYLFRKEGQNVTLSCEQNLNHDAMYWYRQDPGQGLRLIYYSQIVNDFQKGDIAEGYSVSREKKESFPLTVTSAQKNPTAFYLCASSMGDTRAFFGQGTRLTVV.

This clone was detected a few times. This chain joins TRBV28 and TRBJ2-7; no reliable D call. V was trimmed by 3 bases and J by 4 bases, leaving 4 bases between them. The CDR3 consists of 11 residues. The germline V gene encodes CDR1 MDHEN and CDR2 SYDVKM. The CDR3 coding sequence is TGTGCCAGCAGTTTGAGATACGAGCAGTACTTC. This sequence encodes CASSLRYEQYF.

J is TRBJ1-4 and V is TRBV9, with a weak D call TRBD1 (5 bases). Germline lookup yields CDR1 SGDLS and CDR2 YYNGEE. V was cut by 0 bases and J by 6 bases, with 9 bases left in between. The CDR3 length is 14 residues. This CDR3 reads CASSVGGADEKLFF. The CDR3 DNA sequence: TGTGCCAGCAGCGTAGGGGGCGCGGATGAAAAACTGTTTTTT.

The chain links TRBV18 to TRBJ1-6, with D perhaps TRBD1 (5 bases). The CDR3 spans 14 residues. CDR1 KGHSH and CDR2 LQKENI come from the germline V gene. The V end was cut by 5 bases, the J end by 8 bases, with 13 bases between. The CDR3 is CASSTTGLDSPLHF. The CDR3 nucleotides are TGTGCCAGCTCAACGACGGGACTGGATTCACCCCTCCACTTT.

V gene TRBV4-1 combines with J gene TRBJ1-4; D unresolved. CDR3 length: 15 residues. CDR1 is MGHRA, CDR2 YSYEKL, per germline. Trimming left V 2 bases short and J 7 bases short, with 14 bases between. This chain's CDR3 is CASSQLAVPSEKLFF. CDR3 in DNA: TGCGCCAGCAGCCAACTGGCAGTACCCAGTGAAAAACTGTTTTTT.

This clone occurred a few times. The chain carries TRBV6-8 and TRBJ1-1; 7 positions match TRBD1. J gave up 11 bases and V 2 bases, and 8 bases lay outside the gene matches. This CDR3 is 13 amino acids long. Germline lookup yields CDR1 MNHGY and CDR2 SAAAGT. DNA of the CDR3: TGTGCCAGCAGTTACGGACAGGAGACCGGGGCTTTCTTT. Translated, it gives CASSYGQETGAFF.

The genes are TRBV11-3 and TRBJ1-6, with D perhaps matching TRBD1 (6 bases). CDR1 is SGHNT and CDR2 is YENEEA in the germline V gene. Trimming removed 2 bases at V and 13 bases at J, with 12 bases between. This CDR3 is 13 amino acids long. CDR3 region: CASSLRNRDPLHF. The CDR3 nucleotides are TGTGCCAGCAGCTTAAGGAACAGGGACCCCCTCCACTTT.